The rows below give T cell receptor beta chains drawn from one sample of a study of control samples from healthy donors and cancer patients. The table came from immunoSEQ multiplex PCR; TCRdb's copy has only in-frame clones and leaves some out. The top ten clones hold 15% to 20% of a sample with 100,000 to 110,000 clones, more than 75% of them seen once. The sample taken for sequencing was blood. The receptors were gathered from a woman between 45 and 60 years old in good health. The CDR3 runs from the conserved cysteine through the conserved F or W. The D gene is left open where the match is weak. Not all rows give a size; the values are once, few, many and, for expanded clones, a class.

CDR3aa	CDR3nt	j_gene	abundance	v_gene	d_gene
CSVGQGDQPQHF	TGCAGCGTTGGGCAGGGGGATCAGCCCCAGCATTTT	TRBJ1-5	-	TRBV29-1	TRBD1
CAWSGVRGGTGELFF	TGTGCCTGGAGTGGGGTCAGGGGCGGCACCGGGGAGCTGTTTTTT	TRBJ2-2	-	TRBV30	-
CATSRGGVEQYF	TGTGCCACTTCGCGGGGTGGAGTAGAGCAGTACTTC	TRBJ2-7	-	TRBV19	-
CASSSPPRTGDYHNQPQHF	TGTGCCAGCAGTTCCCCCCCGAGGACAGGGGATTACCACAATCAGCCCCAGCATTTT	TRBJ1-5	-	TRBV6-2/TRBV6-3	TRBD1
CATSDWPSTGRADTQYF	TGTGCCACCAGTGATTGGCCTTCGACAGGGCGGGCAGATACGCAGTATTTT	TRBJ2-3	-	TRBV24-1	TRBD1
CASSRGISKGETQYF	TGTGCCAGCAGCCGAGGGATATCAAAGGGAGAGACCCAGTACTTC	TRBJ2-5	once	TRBV7-7	-
CASSHLRGGASTGELFF	TGTGCCAGCAGCCACCTACGCGGGGGGGCTTCCACCGGGGAGCTGTTTTTT	TRBJ2-2	-	TRBV11-2	TRBD2
CASSFDLVNEQFF	TGTGCCAGCAGCTTTGATCTTGTCAATGAGCAGTTCTTC	TRBJ2-1	-	TRBV7-2	-
CASSSRVVDSYGYTF	TGTGCCAGCAGCTCCCGTGTGGTGGACAGCTATGGCTACACCTTC	TRBJ1-2	-	TRBV7-9	-
CASSTGPTPGNQSQHF	TGTGCCAGCAGCACGGGCCCAACTCCTGGGAATCAGTCCCAGCATTTT	TRBJ1-5	-	TRBV7-2	-
CASSLGQGALDTQYF	TGTGCCAGCAGCTTGGGACAGGGGGCTTTAGATACGCAGTATTTT	TRBJ2-3	-	TRBV5-8	TRBD1
CASRARAARSYNEQFF	TGTGCCAGCAGGGCACGTGCGGCCAGGTCCTACAATGAGCAGTTCTTC	TRBJ2-1	-	TRBV11-1	-
CASSPISDRGWAFF	TGTGCCAGCAGCCCGATATCGGACAGGGGGTGGGCTTTCTTT	TRBJ1-1	-	TRBV9	TRBD1
CASRLDSGYEQYF	TGTGCCAGCAGGCTGGACAGCGGCTACGAGCAGTACTTC	TRBJ2-7	-	TRBV6-5	-